The text below deals with one T cell receptor (beta chain). The sample comes from a study of blood T cell repertoires in COVID-19. Overall study context: Sources were T cells, B-cell-depleted T cells, or PBMCs; the material itself was cDNA or gDNA.

Libraries were prepared by immunoSEQ multiplex PCR; TCRdb keeps only in-frame clonotypes and omits some of them. The data hold around 260,000 clones, with more than 85% observed a single time. The CDR3 contains 12 residues. Germline V CDR1 and CDR2: GTSNPN, SVGIG (reference sequence). Trimming removed 5 bases at V and 1 base at J, with 8 bases between. Sequencing was done on a sample of peripheral blood. The receptor was isolated from a young man with acute or convalescent COVID-19. The chain uses TRBV30 and TRBJ1-1, with a weak D call TRBD1 (5 bases). The CDR3 spells CAWLTENTEAFF. CDR3 sequence (DNA): TGTGCCTGGTTGACAGAGAACACTGAAGCTTTCTTT.